These T cell receptor beta chains were read from a single sample in a study of blood T cell repertoires in COVID-19. Using immunoSEQ multiplex PCR, the repertoire was profiled, and TCRdb retains in-frame clones only, with some absent. The sample lists under 200,000 clones; about 88% were seen once. Material for sequencing was peripheral blood. The receptors shown here come from a woman older than 75 in a cohort sampled during active or convalescent COVID-19. The CDR3 runs from the conserved cysteine through the conserved F or W. The D gene is left open where the match is weak. Clone size is given for some rows only: seen once, a few or many times, or a class if the clone is expanded.

clone_size j_call v_call d_call cdr3_aa cdr3_nt
few TRBJ2-1 TRBV29-1 TRBD2 CSVEREDSYNEQFF TGCAGCGTTGAGCGGGAGGACTCCTACAATGAGCAGTTCTTC
NA TRBJ2-1 TRBV29-1 TRBD2 CSVAGTSINNEQFF TGCAGCGTTGCAGGGACTAGCATCAACAATGAGCAGTTCTTC
NA TRBJ1-1 TRBV19 NA CASSISDTLNTEAFF TGTGCCAGTAGTATCTCCGACACATTGAACACTGAAGCTTTCTTT
NA TRBJ1-1 TRBV5-1 TRBD1 CASGTGGITEAFF TGCGCCAGCGGTACAGGGGGTATCACTGAAGCTTTCTTT
NA TRBJ2-5 TRBV18 TRBD1 CASSPGTGVETQYF TGTGCCAGCTCACCAGGGACAGGGGTAGAGACCCAGTACTTC
NA TRBJ2-1 TRBV2 TRBD2 CASSGGLAGVEQFF TGTGCCAGCAGTGGGGGACTAGCGGGGGTTGAGCAGTTCTTC
NA TRBJ1-5 TRBV2 TRBD1 CASSDLVGQRNQPQHF TGTGCCAGCAGTGATTTGGTGGGACAGCGTAATCAGCCCCAGCATTTT
NA TRBJ1-1 TRBV4-1 TRBD1 CASSQDPVEGAVEAFF TGCGCCAGCAGCCAAGATCCGGTGGAGGGGGCGGTTGAAGCTTTCTTT
NA TRBJ2-3 TRBV6-6 TRBD1 CASSQRQGWADTQYF TGTGCCAGCAGCCAAAGACAGGGATGGGCAGATACGCAGTATTTT
once TRBJ2-2 TRBV4-2 NA CASSQVVLGALNTGELFF TGTGCCAGCAGCCAAGTTGTGCTAGGGGCCCTAAACACCGGGGAGCTGTTTTTT